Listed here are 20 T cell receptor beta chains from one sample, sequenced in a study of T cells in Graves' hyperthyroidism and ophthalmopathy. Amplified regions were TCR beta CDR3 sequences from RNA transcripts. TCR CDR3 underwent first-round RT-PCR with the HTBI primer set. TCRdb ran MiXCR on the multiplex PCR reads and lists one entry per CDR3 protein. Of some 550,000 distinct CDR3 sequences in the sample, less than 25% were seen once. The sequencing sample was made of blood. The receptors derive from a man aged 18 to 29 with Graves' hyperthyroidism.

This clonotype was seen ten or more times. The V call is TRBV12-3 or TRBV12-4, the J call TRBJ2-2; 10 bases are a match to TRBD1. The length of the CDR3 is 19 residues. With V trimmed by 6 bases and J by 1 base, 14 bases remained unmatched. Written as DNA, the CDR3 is TGTGCCAGCAGGTTCGTCCCGGGACAGGGGTTCGGGAACACCGGGGAGCTGTTTTTT. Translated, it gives CASRFVPGQGFGNTGELFF.

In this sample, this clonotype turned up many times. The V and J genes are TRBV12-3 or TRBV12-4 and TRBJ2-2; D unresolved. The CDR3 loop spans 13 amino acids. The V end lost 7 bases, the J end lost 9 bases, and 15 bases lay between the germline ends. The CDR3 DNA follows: TGTGCCAGCACCAAAGCTGAGCTTCGGGAGCTGTTTTTT. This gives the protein CASTKAELRELFF.

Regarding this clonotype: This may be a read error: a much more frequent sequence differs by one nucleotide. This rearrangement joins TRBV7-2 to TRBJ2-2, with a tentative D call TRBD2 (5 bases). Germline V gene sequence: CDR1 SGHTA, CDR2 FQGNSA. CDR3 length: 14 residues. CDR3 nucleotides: TGTGCCAGCAGCTTAATCGGCGGTGCCGGGGAGCTGTGTTTT. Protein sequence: CASSLIGGAGELCF.

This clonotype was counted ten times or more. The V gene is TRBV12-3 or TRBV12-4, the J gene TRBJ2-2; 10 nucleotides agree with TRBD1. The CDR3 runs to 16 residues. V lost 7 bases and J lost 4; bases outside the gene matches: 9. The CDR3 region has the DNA TGTGCCAGCAATCGTAGGAGGACAGGGGGCACCGGGGAGCTGTTTTTT. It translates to CASNRRRTGGTGELFF.

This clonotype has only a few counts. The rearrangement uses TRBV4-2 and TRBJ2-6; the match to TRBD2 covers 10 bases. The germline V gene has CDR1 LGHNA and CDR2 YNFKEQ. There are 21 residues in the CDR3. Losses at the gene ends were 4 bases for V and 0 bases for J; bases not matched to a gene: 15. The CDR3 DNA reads TGTGCCAGCAGCCCGTGGGGCCTTAGCGGGGGGTCCGACTCTGGGGCCAACGTCCTGACTTTC. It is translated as CASSPWGLSGGSDSGANVLTF.

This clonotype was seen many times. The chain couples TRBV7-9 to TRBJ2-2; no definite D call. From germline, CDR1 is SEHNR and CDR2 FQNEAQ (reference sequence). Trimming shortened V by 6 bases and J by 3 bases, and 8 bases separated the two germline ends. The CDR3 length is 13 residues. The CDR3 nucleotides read TGTGCCAGCAGATACCGGGACACCGGGGAGCTGTTTTTT. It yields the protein CASRYRDTGELFF.

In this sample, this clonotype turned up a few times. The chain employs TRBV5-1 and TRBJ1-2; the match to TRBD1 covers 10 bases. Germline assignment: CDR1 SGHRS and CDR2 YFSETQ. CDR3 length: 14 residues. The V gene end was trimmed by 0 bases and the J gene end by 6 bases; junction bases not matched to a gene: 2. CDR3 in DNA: TGCGCCAGCAGCTTGGGTGGGACAGGGGATGGCTACACCTTC. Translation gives CASSLGGTGDGYTF.

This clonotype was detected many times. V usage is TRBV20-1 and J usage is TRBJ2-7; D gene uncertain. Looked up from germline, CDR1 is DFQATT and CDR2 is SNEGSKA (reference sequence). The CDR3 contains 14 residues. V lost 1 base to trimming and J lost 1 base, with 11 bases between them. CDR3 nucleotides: TGCAGTGCTAGAGGGCCGGTCCAGTCCTACGAGCAGTACTTC. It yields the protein CSARGPVQSYEQYF.

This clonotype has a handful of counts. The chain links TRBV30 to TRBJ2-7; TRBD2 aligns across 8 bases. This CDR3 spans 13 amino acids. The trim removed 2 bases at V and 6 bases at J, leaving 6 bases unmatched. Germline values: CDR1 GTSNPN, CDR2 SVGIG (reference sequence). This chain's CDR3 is CAWSSRTSREQYF. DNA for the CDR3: TGTGCCTGGAGTTCGCGGACTAGCCGCGAGCAGTACTTC.

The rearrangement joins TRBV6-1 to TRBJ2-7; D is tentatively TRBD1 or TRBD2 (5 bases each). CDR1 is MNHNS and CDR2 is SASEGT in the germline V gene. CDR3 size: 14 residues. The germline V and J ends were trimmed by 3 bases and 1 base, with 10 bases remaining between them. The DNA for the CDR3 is TGTGCCAGCAGTGATTGGGACGGATCCTACGAGCAGTACTTC. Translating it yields CASSDWDGSYEQYF.

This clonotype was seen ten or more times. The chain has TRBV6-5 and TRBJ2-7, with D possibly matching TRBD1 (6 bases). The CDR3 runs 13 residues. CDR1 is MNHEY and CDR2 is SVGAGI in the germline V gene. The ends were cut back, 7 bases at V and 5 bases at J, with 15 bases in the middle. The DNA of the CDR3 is TGTGCCAGCACTCGCGACAGGCCCCACGAGCAGTACTTC. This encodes CASTRDRPHEQYF.

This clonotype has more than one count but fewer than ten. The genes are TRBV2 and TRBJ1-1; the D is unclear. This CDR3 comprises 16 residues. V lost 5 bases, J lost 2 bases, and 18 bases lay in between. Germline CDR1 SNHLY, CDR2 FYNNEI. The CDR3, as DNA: TGTGCCAGCAGTTATACCGGGTGGTCAGGAAACACTGAAGCTTTCTTT. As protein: CASSYTGWSGNTEAFF.

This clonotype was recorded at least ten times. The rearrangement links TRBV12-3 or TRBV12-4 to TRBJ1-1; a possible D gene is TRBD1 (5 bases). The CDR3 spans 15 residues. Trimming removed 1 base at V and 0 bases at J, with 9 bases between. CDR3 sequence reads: CASSLGGFMNTEAFF. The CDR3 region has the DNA TGTGCCAGCAGTTTAGGGGGGTTCATGAACACTGAAGCTTTCTTT.

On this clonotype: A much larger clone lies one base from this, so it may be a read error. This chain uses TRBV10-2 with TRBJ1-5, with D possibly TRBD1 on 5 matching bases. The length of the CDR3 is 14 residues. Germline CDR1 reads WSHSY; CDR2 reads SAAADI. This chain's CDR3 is CASCEFGASQPQHF. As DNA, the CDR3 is TGCGCCAGCTGTGAGTTTGGGGCCAGTCAGCCCCAGCATTTT.

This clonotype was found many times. This CDR3 reads CASSPGTGVVNTEAFF. DNA of the CDR3: TGTGCCAGCAGCCCCGGGACAGGGGTAGTAAACACTGAAGCTTTCTTT. The chain uses TRBV2 and TRBJ1-1; 10 nucleotides line up with TRBD1. After removal of 6 bases from V and 2 bases from J, the junction contained 9 bases not matched to a gene. CDR1 is SNHLY and CDR2 is FYNNEI in the germline V gene. This CDR3 has 16 amino acids.

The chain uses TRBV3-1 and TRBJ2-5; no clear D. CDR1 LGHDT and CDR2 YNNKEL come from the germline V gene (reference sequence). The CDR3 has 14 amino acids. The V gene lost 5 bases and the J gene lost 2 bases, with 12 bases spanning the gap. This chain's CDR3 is CASSAGSHQETQYF. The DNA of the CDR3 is TGTGCCAGCAGCGCTGGATCTCATCAAGAGACCCAGTACTTC.

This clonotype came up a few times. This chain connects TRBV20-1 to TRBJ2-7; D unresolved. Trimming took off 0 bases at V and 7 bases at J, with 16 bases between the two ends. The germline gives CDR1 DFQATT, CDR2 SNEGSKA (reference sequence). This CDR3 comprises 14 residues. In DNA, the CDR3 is TGCAGTGCTAGAGACCAGAAAAGACATAGGGAGCAGTACTTC. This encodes CSARDQKRHREQYF.

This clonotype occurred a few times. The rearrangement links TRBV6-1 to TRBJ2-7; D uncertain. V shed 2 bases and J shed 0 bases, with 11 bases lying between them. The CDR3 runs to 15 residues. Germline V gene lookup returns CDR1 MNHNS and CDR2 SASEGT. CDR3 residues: CASSERDGASYEQYF. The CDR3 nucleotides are TGTGCCAGCAGTGAAAGGGATGGCGCCTCCTACGAGCAGTACTTC.

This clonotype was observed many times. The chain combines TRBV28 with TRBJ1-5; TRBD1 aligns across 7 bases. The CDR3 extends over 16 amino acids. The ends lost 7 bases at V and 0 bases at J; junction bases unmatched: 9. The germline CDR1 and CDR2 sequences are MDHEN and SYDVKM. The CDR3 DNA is TGTGCCAGCAAGTTCGGGACAGAACTTAGCAATCAGCCCCAGCATTTT. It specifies CASKFGTELSNQPQHF.

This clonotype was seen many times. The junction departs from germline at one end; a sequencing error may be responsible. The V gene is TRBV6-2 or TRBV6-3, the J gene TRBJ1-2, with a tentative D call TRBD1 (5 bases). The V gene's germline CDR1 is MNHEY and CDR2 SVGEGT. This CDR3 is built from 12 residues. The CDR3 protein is CAGSTQGYGYTF. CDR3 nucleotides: TGTGCCGGCAGTACCCAGGGCTATGGCTACACCTTC.